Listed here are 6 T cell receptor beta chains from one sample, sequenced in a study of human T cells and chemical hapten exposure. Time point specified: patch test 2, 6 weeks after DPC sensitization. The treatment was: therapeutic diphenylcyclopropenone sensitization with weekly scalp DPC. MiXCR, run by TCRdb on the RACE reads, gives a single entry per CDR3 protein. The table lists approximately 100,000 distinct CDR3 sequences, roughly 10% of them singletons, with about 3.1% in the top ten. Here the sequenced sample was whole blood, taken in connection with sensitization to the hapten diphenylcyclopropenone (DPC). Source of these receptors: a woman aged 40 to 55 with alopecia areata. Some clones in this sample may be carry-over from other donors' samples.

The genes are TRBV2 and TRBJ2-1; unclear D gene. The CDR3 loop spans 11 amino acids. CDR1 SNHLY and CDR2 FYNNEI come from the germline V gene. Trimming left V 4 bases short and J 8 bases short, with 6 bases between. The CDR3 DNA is TGTGCCAGCAGTGGGGCGGATGAGCAGTTCTTC. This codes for CASSGADEQFF.

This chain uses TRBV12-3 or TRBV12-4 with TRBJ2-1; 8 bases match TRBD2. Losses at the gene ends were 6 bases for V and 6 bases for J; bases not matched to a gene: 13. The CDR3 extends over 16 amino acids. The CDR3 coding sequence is TGTGCCAGCAGAAATCGGGGGGGCTCGTTTGGCAATGAGCAGTTCTTC. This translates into CASRNRGGSFGNEQFF.

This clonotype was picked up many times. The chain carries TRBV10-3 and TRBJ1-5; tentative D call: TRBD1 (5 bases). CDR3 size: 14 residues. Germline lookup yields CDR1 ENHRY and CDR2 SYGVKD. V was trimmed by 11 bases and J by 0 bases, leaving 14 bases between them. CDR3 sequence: CASRGRDSNQPQHF. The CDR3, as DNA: TGTGCCTCTCGGGGGAGGGATAGCAATCAGCCCCAGCATTTT.

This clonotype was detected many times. The chain's CDR3 is CSVEEGGNQPQHF. CDR3 DNA: TGCAGCGTTGAAGAAGGGGGCAATCAGCCCCAGCATTTT. V gene TRBV29-1 combines with J gene TRBJ1-5, with D perhaps TRBD1 (5 bases). Germline CDR1 reads SQVTM; CDR2 reads ANQGSEA. Trimming removed 0 bases at V and 2 bases at J, with 5 bases between. The CDR3 runs to 13 residues.

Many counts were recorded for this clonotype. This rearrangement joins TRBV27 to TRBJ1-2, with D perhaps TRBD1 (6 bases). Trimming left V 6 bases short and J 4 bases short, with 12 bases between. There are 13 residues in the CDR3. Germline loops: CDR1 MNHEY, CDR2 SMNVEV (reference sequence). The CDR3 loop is CASRGGPLYGYTF. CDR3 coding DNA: TGTGCCAGCAGGGGGGGCCCCCTCTATGGCTACACCTTC.

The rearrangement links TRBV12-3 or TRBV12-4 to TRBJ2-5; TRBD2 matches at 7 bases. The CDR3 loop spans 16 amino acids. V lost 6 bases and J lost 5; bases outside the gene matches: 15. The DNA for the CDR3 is TGTGCCAGCAGGGGCCGGGACTATTACCCTCCCGAGACCCAGTACTTC. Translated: CASRGRDYYPPETQYF.